One sample yielded the 16 T cell receptor beta chains listed below, sequenced in a study of beta chain features in type 1 diabetes. Expressed TCRB transcripts were sequenced after all isolated RNA was converted to cDNA. Clones were read by immunoSEQ multiplex PCR, and TCRdb kept only the in-frame ones, dropping some. This table has 450,000 to 550,000 clones, approximately 30% appearing once. Sequencing was carried out using naive CD4+ T cells from blood. The receptors stem from a man between 18 and 29 years old in good health.

This sequence joins TRBV30 and TRBJ2-1; D is possibly TRBD2 (5 bases). CDR3 length: 14 residues. The germline V gene has CDR1 GTSNPN and CDR2 SVGIG (reference sequence). CDR3 protein: CAGSRGPLNQEQFF. The CDR3 DNA is TGTGCTGGCAGCCGAGGGCCATTAAACCAGGAGCAGTTCTTC.

The CDR3 sequence: CASSSHRSQETQYF. As DNA, the CDR3 is TGTGCCAGCAGTTCTCACAGGTCCCAAGAGACCCAGTACTTC. The chain uses TRBV25-1 and TRBJ2-5, with D maybe TRBD1 (5 bases). The V gene's germline CDR1 is MGHDK and CDR2 SYGVNS. This CDR3 has 14 residues. Trimming took 5 bases from V and 1 from J, leaving 11 bases between them.

The rearrangement links TRBV30 to TRBJ2-7, with 7 bases matching TRBD1. The CDR3 contains 12 residues. The ends lost 5 bases at V and 7 bases at J; junction bases unmatched: 8. Germline loops: CDR1 GTSNPN, CDR2 SVGIG (reference sequence). The CDR3 DNA reads TGTGCCTGGGACAGGGTAGGGTATGAGCAGTACTTC. Translation: CAWDRVGYEQYF. Full variable domain (outside the CDR3, taken from reference TRBV30 and TRBJ2-7): SQTIHQWPATLVQPVGSPLSLECTVEGTSNPNLYWYRQAAGRGLQLLFYSVGIGQISSEVPQNLSASRPQDRQFILSSKKLLLSDSGFYLCAWDRVGYEQYFGPGTRLTVT.

V is TRBV10-3 and J is TRBJ2-3; D is unclear. Per germline, CDR1 ENHRY and CDR2 SYGVKD. V was cut by 8 bases and J by 0 bases, with 12 bases left in between. CDR3 length: 14 residues. In DNA, the CDR3 is TGTGCCATCCGGGCCGGTGGTAGCACAGATACGCAGTATTTT. It codes for CAIRAGGSTDTQYF.

Regarding this clone: Different DNA sequences within this sample yield the same CDR3. This chain joins TRBV5-1 and TRBJ2-5, with a tentative D call TRBD2 (6 bases). The CDR3 loop spans 13 amino acids. V was pared by 4 bases and J by 5 bases, with 12 bases between. Germline V gene sequence: CDR1 SGHRS, CDR2 YFSETQ. In DNA form, the CDR3 reads TGCGCCAGCAGCCCCGGGAGTGGCGAGACCCAGTACTTC. Residues: CASSPGSGETQYF.

Regarding this clone: The identical CDR3 is also encoded by other nucleotide sequences in the sample. The chain has TRBV7-9 and TRBJ1-2; D gene ambiguous. The CDR3 covers 11 residues. Germline V gene lookup returns CDR1 SEHNR and CDR2 FQNEAQ (reference sequence). V dropped 2 bases and J dropped 4 bases, with 2 bases sitting between them. Here the CDR3 DNA reads TGTGCCAGCAGCTTAAGCTATGGCTACACCTTC. Translation gives CASSLSYGYTF.

Comments on this clone: This specimen includes other DNA sequences encoding the same CDR3. V gene TRBV28 combines with J gene TRBJ2-3; perhaps TRBD1 as D (6 bases). Trimming cost V 4 bases and J 1 base, with 12 bases left between them. The CDR3 runs to 15 residues. Germline V gene lookup returns CDR1 MDHEN and CDR2 SYDVKM. The CDR3 spells CASSSPGQGTDTQYF. In DNA form, the CDR3 reads TGTGCCAGCAGTTCTCCGGGACAAGGCACAGATACGCAGTATTTT.

The chain joins TRBV11-3 to TRBJ2-1, with D possibly being TRBD1 (6 bases). CDR3 length: 12 residues. Germline V CDR1 and CDR2: SGHNT, YENEEA. V was clipped by 5 bases and J by 6 bases, with 8 bases between them. DNA of the CDR3: TGTGCCAGCAGCCCACAGGGCAATGAGCAGTTCTTC. It yields the protein CASSPQGNEQFF.

V and J are TRBV5-1 and TRBJ2-5; no clear D. Germline V gives CDR1 SGHRS, CDR2 YFSETQ. V was cut by 3 bases and J by 11 bases, with 5 bases left in between. The CDR3 has 9 amino acids. The DNA of the CDR3 is TGCGCCAGCAGCTCTGGACAGTACTTC. It is translated as CASSSGQYF.

This clone was seen more than once but under ten times. The chain carries TRBV5-1 and TRBJ2-7, with 9 positions matching TRBD1. This CDR3 spans 14 amino acids. The ends lost 4 bases at V and 3 bases at J; junction bases unmatched: 5. CDR1 and CDR2 from the germline V gene are SGHRS and YFSETQ. The CDR3 DNA is TGCGCCAGCAGCCAACCGGGACAGGGCTACGAGCAGTACTTC. Its protein product is CASSQPGQGYEQYF.

The gene calls are TRBV7-2 and TRBJ1-2, with TRBD1 matching 9 bases. With 4 bases clipped from V and 6 bases from J, the junction kept 6 bases outside the gene matches. This CDR3 comprises 14 residues. The germline CDR1 and CDR2 sequences are SGHTA and FQGNSA. CDR3 in DNA: TGTGCCAGCAGCTCGACAGGGGGAAGAGATGGCTACACCTTC. Its translation: CASSSTGGRDGYTF. The whole variable domain, remainder taken from reference TRBV7-2 and TRBJ1-2, is GAGVSQSPSNKVTEKGKDVELRCDPISGHTALYWYRQSLGQGLEFLIYFQGNSAPDKSGLPSDRFSAERTGGSVSTLTIQRTQQEDSAVYLCASSSTGGRDGYTFGSGTRLTVV.

This clone was counted only a few times. CDR3 sequence reads: CASSMDIFTQYF. The DNA for the CDR3 is TGTGCCAGCAGCATGGACATTTTTACGCAGTATTTT. This rearrangement joins TRBV5-6 to TRBJ2-3; possibly TRBD1 for D (5 bases). This CDR3 is built from 12 residues. Germline CDR1 reads SGHDT; CDR2 reads YYEEEE. Trimming took off 4 bases at V and 8 bases at J, with 11 bases between the two ends.

The gene calls are TRBV30 and TRBJ2-7; TRBD1 might be the D (6 bases). This CDR3 is built from 14 residues. From germline, CDR1 is GTSNPN and CDR2 SVGIG (reference sequence). With 4 bases removed from V and 2 bases from J, the gap between germline ends came to 15 bases. The CDR3 DNA reads TGTGCCTGGACCTCAGCAAGGGGGACCTACGAGCAGTACTTC. Protein: CAWTSARGTYEQYF.

The chain uses TRBV11-3 and TRBJ2-7, with D maybe TRBD2 (5 bases). The germline gives CDR1 SGHNT, CDR2 YENEEA. CDR3 length equals 15 residues. V was shortened by 0 bases and J by 2 bases, with 11 bases between the two germline ends. The CDR3 is CASSLDSSGAYEQYF. The CDR3 DNA is TGTGCCAGCAGCTTAGATAGCAGCGGAGCCTACGAGCAGTACTTC.

In its sample, this clone was seen a few times. The V call is TRBV30, the J call TRBJ1-1, with TRBD1 identical over 8 bases. This CDR3 comprises 12 residues. Trimming removed 5 bases from V and 7 bases from J; junction bases left unmatched: 6. Germline assignment: CDR1 GTSNPN and CDR2 SVGIG (reference sequence). The CDR3 sequence is CAWQTGAIEAFF. The CDR3 coding sequence is TGTGCCTGGCAGACAGGGGCTATTGAAGCTTTCTTT.

This clone has more than one count but fewer than ten. The chain joins TRBV30 to TRBJ1-1; D is ambiguous. Germline V gene lookup returns CDR1 GTSNPN and CDR2 SVGIG (reference sequence). V was cut by 4 bases and J by 3 bases, with 12 bases left in between. The CDR3 has 13 residues. Written as DNA, the CDR3 is TGTGCCTGGATTTCTAATCTGGACACTGAAGCTTTCTTT. Translating it yields CAWISNLDTEAFF.